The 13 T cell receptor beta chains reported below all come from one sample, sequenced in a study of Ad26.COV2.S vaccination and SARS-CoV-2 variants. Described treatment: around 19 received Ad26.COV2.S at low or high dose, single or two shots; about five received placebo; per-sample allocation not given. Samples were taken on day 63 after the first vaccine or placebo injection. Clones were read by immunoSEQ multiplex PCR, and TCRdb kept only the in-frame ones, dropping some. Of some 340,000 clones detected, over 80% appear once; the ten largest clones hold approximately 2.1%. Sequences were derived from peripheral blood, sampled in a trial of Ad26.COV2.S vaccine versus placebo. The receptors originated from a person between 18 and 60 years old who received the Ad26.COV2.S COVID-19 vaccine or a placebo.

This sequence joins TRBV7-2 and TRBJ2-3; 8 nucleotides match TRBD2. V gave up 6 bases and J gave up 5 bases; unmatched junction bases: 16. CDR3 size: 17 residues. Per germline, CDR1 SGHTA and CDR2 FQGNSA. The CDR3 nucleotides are TGTGCCAGCAGTTTTTCCTCCTCGGGGGGGGCGGGAGATACGCAGTATTTT. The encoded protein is CASSFSSSGGAGDTQYF.

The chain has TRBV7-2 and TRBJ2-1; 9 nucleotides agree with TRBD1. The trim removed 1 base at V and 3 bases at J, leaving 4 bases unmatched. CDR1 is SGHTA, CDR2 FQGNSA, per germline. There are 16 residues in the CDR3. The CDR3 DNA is TGTGCCAGCAGCTTAGATGGGACAGGGAACTACAATGAGCAGTTCTTC. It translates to CASSLDGTGNYNEQFF.

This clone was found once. The CDR3 reads CASSRRPSYGYTF. For the CDR3, the DNA is TGTGCCAGCAGCCGCAGGCCCTCTTATGGCTACACCTTC. This rearrangement joins TRBV3-1 (or the pseudogene TRBV3-2) to TRBJ1-2; D is unresolved. This CDR3 is 13 amino acids long. CDR1 LGHDT and CDR2 YNNKEL come from the germline V gene (reference sequence). V was pared by 4 bases and J by 5 bases, with 11 bases between.

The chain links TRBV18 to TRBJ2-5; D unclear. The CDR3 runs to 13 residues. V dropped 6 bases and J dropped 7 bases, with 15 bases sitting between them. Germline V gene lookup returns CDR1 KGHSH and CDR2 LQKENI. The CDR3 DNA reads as TGTGCCAGCTCCCCTCCTCAACCCGGGACCCAGTACTTC. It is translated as CASSPPQPGTQYF. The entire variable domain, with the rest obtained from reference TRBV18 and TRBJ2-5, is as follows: NAGVMQNPRHLVRRRGQEARLRCSPMKGHSHVYWYRQLPEEGLKFMVYLQKENIIDESGMPKERFSAEFPKEGPSILRIQQVVRGDSAAYFCASSPPQPGTQYFGPGTRLLVL.

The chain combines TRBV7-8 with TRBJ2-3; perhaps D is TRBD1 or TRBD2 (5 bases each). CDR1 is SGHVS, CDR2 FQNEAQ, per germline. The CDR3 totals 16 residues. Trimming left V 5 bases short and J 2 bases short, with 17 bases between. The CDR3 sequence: CASSRPGDGFTDTQYF. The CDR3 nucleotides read TGTGCCAGCAGCCGTCCTGGGGACGGGTTCACAGATACGCAGTATTTT.

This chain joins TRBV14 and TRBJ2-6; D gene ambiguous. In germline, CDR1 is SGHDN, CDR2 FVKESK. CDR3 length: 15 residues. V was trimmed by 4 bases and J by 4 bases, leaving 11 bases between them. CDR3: CASSPLQGGANVLTF. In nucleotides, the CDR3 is TGTGCCAGCAGCCCCCTTCAAGGCGGGGCCAACGTCCTGACTTTC.

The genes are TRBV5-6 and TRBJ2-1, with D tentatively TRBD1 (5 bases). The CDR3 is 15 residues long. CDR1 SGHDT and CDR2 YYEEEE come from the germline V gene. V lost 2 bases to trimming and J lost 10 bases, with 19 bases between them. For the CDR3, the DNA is TGTGCCAGCAGCTTAGACCCGATAATTAGACAGGAGCAGTTCTTC. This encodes CASSLDPIIRQEQFF.

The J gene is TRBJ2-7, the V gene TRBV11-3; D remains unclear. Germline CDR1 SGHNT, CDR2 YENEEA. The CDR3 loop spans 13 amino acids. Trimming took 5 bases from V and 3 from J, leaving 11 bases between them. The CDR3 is CASSHPHSYEQYF. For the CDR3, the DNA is TGTGCCAGCAGCCACCCCCACAGCTACGAGCAGTACTTC.

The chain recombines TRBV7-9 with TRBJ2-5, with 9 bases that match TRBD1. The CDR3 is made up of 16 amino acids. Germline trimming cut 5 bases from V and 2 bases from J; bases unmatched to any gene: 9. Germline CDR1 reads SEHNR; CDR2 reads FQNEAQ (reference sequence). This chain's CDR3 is CASSEVTGGRQETQYF. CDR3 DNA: TGTGCCAGCAGCGAGGTAACAGGGGGCCGGCAAGAGACCCAGTACTTC. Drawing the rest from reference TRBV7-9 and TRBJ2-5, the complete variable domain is DTGVSQNPRHKITKRGQNVTFRCDPISEHNRLYWYRQTLGQGPEFLTYFQNEAQLEKSRLLSDRFSAERPKGSFSTLEIQRTEQGDSAMYLCASSEVTGGRQETQYFGPGTRLLVL.

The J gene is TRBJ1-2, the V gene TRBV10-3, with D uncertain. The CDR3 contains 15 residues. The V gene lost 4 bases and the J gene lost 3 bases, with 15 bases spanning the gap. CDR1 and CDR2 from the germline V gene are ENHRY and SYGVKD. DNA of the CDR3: TGTGCCATCAGTGCTATTCTTCCTGGGGACTATGGCTACACCTTC. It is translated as CAISAILPGDYGYTF.

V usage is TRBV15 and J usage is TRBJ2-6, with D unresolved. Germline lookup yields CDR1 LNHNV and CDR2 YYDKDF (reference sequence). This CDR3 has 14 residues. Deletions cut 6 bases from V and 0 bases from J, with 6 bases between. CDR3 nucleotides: TGTGCCACCAGGGACCTCTCTGGGGCCAACGTCCTGACTTTC. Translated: CATRDLSGANVLTF.

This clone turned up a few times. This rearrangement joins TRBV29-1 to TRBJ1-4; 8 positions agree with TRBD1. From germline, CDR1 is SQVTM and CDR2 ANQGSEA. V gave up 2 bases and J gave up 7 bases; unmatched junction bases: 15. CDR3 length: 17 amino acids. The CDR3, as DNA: TGCAGCGTTGAAATCAGCGACCCGGACAGGGATGGTGAAAAACTGTTTTTT. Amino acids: CSVEISDPDRDGEKLFF.

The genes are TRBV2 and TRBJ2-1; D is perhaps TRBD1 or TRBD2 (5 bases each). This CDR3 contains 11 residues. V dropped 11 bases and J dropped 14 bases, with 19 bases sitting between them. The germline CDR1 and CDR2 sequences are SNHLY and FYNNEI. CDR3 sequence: CAGKDGAAEFF. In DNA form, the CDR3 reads TGTGCCGGAAAAGACGGGGCCGCGGAGTTCTTC.